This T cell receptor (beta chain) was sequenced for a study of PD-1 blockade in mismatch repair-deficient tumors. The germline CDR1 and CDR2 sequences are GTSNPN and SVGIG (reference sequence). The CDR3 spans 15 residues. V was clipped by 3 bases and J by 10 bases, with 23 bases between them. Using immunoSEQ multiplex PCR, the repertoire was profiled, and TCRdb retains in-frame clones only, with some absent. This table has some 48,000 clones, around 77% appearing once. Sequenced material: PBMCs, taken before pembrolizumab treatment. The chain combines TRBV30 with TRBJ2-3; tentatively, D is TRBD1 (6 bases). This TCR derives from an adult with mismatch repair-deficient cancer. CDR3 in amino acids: CAWSATALAGASQYF. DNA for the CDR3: TGTGCCTGGAGCGCTACGGCTCTAGCAGGGGCGTCGCAGTATTTT. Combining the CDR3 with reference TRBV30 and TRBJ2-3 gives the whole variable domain SQTIHQWPATLVQPVGSPLSLECTVEGTSNPNLYWYRQAAGRGLQLLFYSVGIGQISSEVPQNLSASRPQDRQFILSSKKLLLSDSGFYLCAWSATALAGASQYFGPGTRLTVL.